The clone carrying this T cell receptor beta chain appeared many times. This sample was taken from a study of T-cell reconstitution after alpha-beta-depleted transplantation in children. Using unique molecular identifiers, the investigators prepared the TCRbeta library. TCRdb called the PCR reads again in MiXCR, with one record for every CDR3 protein. The sample contains approximately 400,000 distinct CDR3 sequences, approximately 10% of which appear only once. This TCR was recovered from a human donor who donated a stem cell graft to a child with acute myeloid leukemia. Source: PBMCs from the stem cell graft donor, taken from the stem cell graft.

In DNA, the CDR3 is TGTGCCAGCTCCTCGGGCGGAAGCTATGGCTACACCTTC. Encoded protein: CASSSGGSYGYTF. The V call is TRBV12-3 or TRBV12-4, the J call TRBJ1-2; D is uncertain. The CDR3 is made up of 13 amino acids. V was clipped by 8 bases and J by 4 bases, with 14 bases between them.